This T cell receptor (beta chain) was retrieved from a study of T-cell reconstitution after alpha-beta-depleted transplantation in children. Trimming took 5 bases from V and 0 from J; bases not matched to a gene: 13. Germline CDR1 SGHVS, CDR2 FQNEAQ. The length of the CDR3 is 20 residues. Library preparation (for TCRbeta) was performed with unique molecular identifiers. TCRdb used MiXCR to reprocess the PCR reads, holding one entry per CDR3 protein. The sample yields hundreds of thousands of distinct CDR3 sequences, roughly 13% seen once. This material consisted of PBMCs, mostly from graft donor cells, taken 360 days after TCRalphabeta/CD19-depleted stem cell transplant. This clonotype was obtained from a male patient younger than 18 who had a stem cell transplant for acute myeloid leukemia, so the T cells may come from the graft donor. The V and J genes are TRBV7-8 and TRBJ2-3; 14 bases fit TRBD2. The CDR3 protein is CASSTPGTSGSLRSTDTQYF. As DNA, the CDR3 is TGTGCCAGCAGCACTCCCGGGACTAGCGGGAGTCTACGTAGCACAGATACGCAGTATTTT.